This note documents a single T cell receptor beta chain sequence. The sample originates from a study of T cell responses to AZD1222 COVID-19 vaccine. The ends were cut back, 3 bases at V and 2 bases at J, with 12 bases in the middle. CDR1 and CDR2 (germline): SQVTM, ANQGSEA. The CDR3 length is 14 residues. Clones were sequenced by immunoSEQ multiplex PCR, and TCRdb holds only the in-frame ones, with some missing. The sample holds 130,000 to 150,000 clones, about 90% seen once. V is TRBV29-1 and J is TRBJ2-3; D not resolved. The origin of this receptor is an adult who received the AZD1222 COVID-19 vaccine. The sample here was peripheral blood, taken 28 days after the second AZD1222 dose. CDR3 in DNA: TGCAGCGTTGAGTTGCCCCGGATCACAGATACGCAGTATTTT. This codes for CSVELPRITDTQYF.